The subject of this entry is one T cell receptor (beta chain). This sample was included in a study of blood T cells in healthy people across ages. Germline values: CDR1 MNHEY, CDR2 SVGAGI. The CDR3 is 15 residues long. V was trimmed by 2 bases and J by 4 bases, leaving 14 bases between them. PBMCs were isolated at a quantity of at least 6 million per sample. Primers used in a second PCR of roughly 6 to 12 cycles were a sample-barcoded 5' primer and a J-beta primer mix. Each CDR3 protein is one row after TCRdb ran MiXCR on the 5' RACE reads. The sample contains approximately 400,000 distinct CDR3 sequences, approximately 47% of which appear only once.

Source material: blood. J is TRBJ1-2 and V is TRBV6-5, with D maybe TRBD1 (5 bases). This TCR was sampled from a man in his fifties or sixties in good health. CDR3 sequence (DNA): TGTGCCAGCAGTTACACCGACAGTGCTCCCTATGGCTACACCTTC. It yields the protein CASSYTDSAPYGYTF.